The 20 T cell receptor beta chains below were found in one sample sequenced in a study of T cell changes during pregnancy in multiple sclerosis. Clones were read by immunoSEQ multiplex PCR, and TCRdb kept only the in-frame ones, dropping some. The table records tens of thousands of clones, about 89% of them present only once. The specimen comprised CD8+ T cells from peripheral blood mononuclear cells, sampled in the first trimester of pregnancy. The origin of the receptors is a female donor with multiple sclerosis, enrolled in a pregnancy study.

The J gene is TRBJ2-1, the V gene TRBV29-1; D gene unclear. Germline CDR1 is SQVTM and CDR2 is ANQGSEA. The CDR3 runs to 11 residues. The V and J ends lost 7 bases and 0 bases respectively, with 4 bases between them. The CDR3, as DNA: TGCAGCGGGAGCTCCTACAATGAGCAGTTCTTC. Protein product: CSGSSYNEQFF.

This rearrangement joins TRBV6-5 to TRBJ1-6; D remains unclear. The CDR3 contains 16 residues. Deletions cut 0 bases from V and 4 bases from J, with 10 bases between. The germline gives CDR1 MNHEY, CDR2 SVGAGI. The CDR3 sequence: CASSYSSRGYNSPLHF. In DNA form, the CDR3 reads TGTGCCAGCAGTTACTCGAGTCGGGGTTATAATTCACCCCTCCACTTT.

V gene TRBV9 combines with J gene TRBJ2-1; TRBD2 agrees at 11 bases. This CDR3 comprises 15 residues. Trimming took 1 base from V and 8 from J; bases not matched to a gene: 5. The V gene's germline CDR1 is SGDLS and CDR2 YYNGEE. For the CDR3, the DNA is TGTGCCAGCAGCGTACTAGCGGGAGGTCTGGATGAGCAGTTCTTC. It translates to CASSVLAGGLDEQFF.

The V and J genes are TRBV10-2 and TRBJ2-3; 8 bases match TRBD2. The CDR3 contains 16 residues. From germline, CDR1 is WSHSY and CDR2 SAAADI. V trimming: 8 bases; J trimming: 5 bases; junction bases outside the gene matches: 15. CDR3 region: CASLPGVAGMGDTQYF. CDR3 nucleotide sequence: TGCGCCAGCCTACCGGGGGTAGCGGGGATGGGAGATACGCAGTATTTT.

The V and J genes are TRBV15 and TRBJ2-1, with 7 bases matching TRBD1. The CDR3 is 16 amino acids. Germline V gives CDR1 LNHNV, CDR2 YYDKDF (reference sequence). The trim removed 1 base at V and 8 bases at J, leaving 11 bases unmatched. CDR3 loop: CATSRGVGTDLDEQFF. DNA of the CDR3: TGTGCCACCAGCAGAGGAGTAGGGACAGACCTGGATGAGCAGTTCTTC.

The chain carries TRBV23-1 and TRBJ2-3; 7 bases line up with TRBD2. TRBV23-1 is assigned to the ORF class and has an uncertain function. J was trimmed by 3 bases and V by 7 bases; bases with no gene match: 22. CDR3 length equals 19 residues. Here the CDR3 reads CASTRRPPRGGVVTDTQYF. The CDR3 DNA reads as TGCGCCAGCACCCGGCGACCCCCGCGCGGGGGTGTAGTTACAGATACGCAGTATTTT.

The V and J genes are TRBV5-1 and TRBJ2-1; no reliable D call. V gave up 4 bases and J gave up 4 bases, with 6 bases separating them. The V gene's germline CDR1 is SGHRS and CDR2 YFSETQ. This CDR3 has 12 amino acids. The CDR3 DNA reads TGCGCCAGCAGCCCGTCGTACAATGAGCAGTTCTTC. Amino acids: CASSPSYNEQFF. The whole variable domain, remainder taken from reference TRBV5-1 and TRBJ2-1, is KAGVTQTPRYLIKTRGQQVTLSCSPISGHRSVSWYQQTPGQGLQFLFEYFSETQRNKGNFPGRFSGRQFSNSRSEMNVSTLELGDSALYLCASSPSYNEQFFGPGTRLTVL.

CDR3 sequence: CASSFGTNYNEQFF. The DNA for the CDR3 is TGCGCCAGCAGCTTCGGGACTAATTACAATGAGCAGTTCTTC. This chain links TRBV5-1 with TRBJ2-1; TRBD2 matches at 7 bases. Per the germline V gene, CDR1 is SGHRS and CDR2 is YFSETQ. The CDR3 spans 14 residues. V was clipped by 2 bases and J by 4 bases; unmatched bases: 3. The variable domain in full, completed from reference TRBV5-1 and TRBJ2-1, reads KAGVTQTPRYLIKTRGQQVTLSCSPISGHRSVSWYQQTPGQGLQFLFEYFSETQRNKGNFPGRFSGRQFSNSRSEMNVSTLELGDSALYLCASSFGTNYNEQFFGPGTRLTVL.

V gene TRBV4-3 combines with J gene TRBJ2-3; TRBD1 matches 7 bases. The V segment lost 4 bases and the J segment 0 bases; nucleotides outside the gene matches: 7. The CDR3 spans 16 residues. Germline V gene lookup returns CDR1 LGHNA and CDR2 YSLEER. CDR3 nucleotide sequence: TGCGCCAGCAGCCGTTACAGGGGAATGAGCACAGATACGCAGTATTTT. As protein: CASSRYRGMSTDTQYF.

This chain links TRBV30 with TRBJ2-5; 10 nucleotides match TRBD1. V gave up 8 bases and J gave up 5 bases; unmatched junction bases: 14. This CDR3 is 15 amino acids long. Germline CDR1 reads GTSNPN; CDR2 reads SVGIG (reference sequence). The CDR3 region is CAREETGGVGETQYF. Written as DNA, the CDR3 is TGTGCCCGGGAGGAGACAGGGGGCGTGGGGGAGACCCAGTACTTC.

V gene TRBV4-3 combines with J gene TRBJ2-1, with a weak D call TRBD1 (6 bases). The length of the CDR3 is 18 residues. The V and J ends lost 0 bases and 4 bases respectively, with 19 bases between them. Germline V gene data show CDR1 as LGHNA and CDR2 as YSLEER. CDR3 protein: CASSQDKTGTRNYNEQFF. Written as DNA, the CDR3 is TGCGCCAGCAGCCAAGATAAAACCGGGACACGCAATTACAATGAGCAGTTCTTC.

This clone has a handful of counts. The chain has TRBV6-4 and TRBJ2-3; 12 bases fit TRBD2. The CDR3 length is 15 residues. V trimming: 5 bases; J trimming: 4 bases; junction bases outside the gene matches: 4. Germline V gene data show CDR1 as MRHNA and CDR2 as SNTAGT. This chain's CDR3 is CASSLTSGGPDTQYF. The CDR3 DNA follows: TGTGCCAGCAGTCTGACTAGCGGGGGCCCAGATACGCAGTATTTT.

In its sample, this clone was seen once. The V call is TRBV6-1, the J call TRBJ2-7; 9 bases align to TRBD2. Looked up from germline, CDR1 is MNHNS and CDR2 is SASEGT. This CDR3 has 15 amino acids. Trimming took 2 bases from V and 0 from J; bases not matched to a gene: 2. The chain's CDR3 is CASSEWTSDSYEQYF. CDR3 sequence (DNA): TGTGCCAGCAGTGAATGGACTAGCGACTCCTACGAGCAGTACTTC.

The V gene is TRBV4-3, the J gene TRBJ1-1; a possible D gene is TRBD1 (5 bases). Germline values: CDR1 LGHNA, CDR2 YSLEER. CDR3 length: 15 residues. The V end lost 0 bases, the J end lost 6 bases, and 14 bases lay between the germline ends. Written as DNA, the CDR3 is TGCGCCAGCAGCCAAGATGGGGGGTTGGGCGCTGAAGCTTTCTTT. Protein: CASSQDGGLGAEAFF.

The chain couples TRBV7-9 to TRBJ2-5; 7 bases line up with TRBD1. This CDR3 has 14 amino acids. Germline CDR1 reads SEHNR; CDR2 reads FQNEAQ (reference sequence). V trimming: 4 bases; J trimming: 4 bases; junction bases outside the gene matches: 6. The CDR3 sequence is CASSSSTGRETQYF. CDR3 nucleotide sequence: TGTGCCAGCAGCTCCTCGACAGGGAGAGAGACCCAGTACTTC.

The chain uses TRBV25-1 and TRBJ2-3, with D possibly matching TRBD1 (6 bases). Germline lookup yields CDR1 MGHDK and CDR2 SYGVNS. Trimming took off 2 bases at V and 2 bases at J, with 8 bases between the two ends. The CDR3 contains 14 residues. DNA for the CDR3: TGTGCCAGCAGTGAACTGGGGGCCACAGATACGCAGTATTTT. It translates to CASSELGATDTQYF.

V and J are TRBV28 and TRBJ2-1; a weak D match, TRBD2 (6 bases). V lost 7 bases and J lost 4, with 14 bases in between. The CDR3 loop spans 14 amino acids. Germline CDR1 MDHEN, CDR2 SYDVKM. CDR3 DNA sequence: TGTGCCAGCACGCGGGGCAATACGTACAATGAGCAGTTCTTC. It specifies CASTRGNTYNEQFF.

The CDR3: CASSYRQGTDTQYF. The DNA for the CDR3 is TGCGCCAGCAGCTATCGACAGGGCACAGATACGCAGTATTTT. The rearrangement links TRBV4-1 to TRBJ2-3; D is perhaps TRBD1 (6 bases). This CDR3 spans 14 amino acids. The V end was cut by 5 bases, the J end by 1 base, with 10 bases between. Germline V gene data show CDR1 as MGHRA and CDR2 as YSYEKL.

The gene calls are TRBV6-1 and TRBJ1-3; maybe TRBD1 (5 bases). The CDR3 spans 11 residues. The germline V gene encodes CDR1 MNHNS and CDR2 SASEGT. The V and J ends lost 8 bases and 4 bases respectively, with 6 bases between them. CDR3 region: CASRQGNTIYF. DNA for the CDR3: TGTGCCAGCCGACAGGGAAACACCATATATTTT.

The chain is built from TRBV29-1 and TRBJ2-1; the D gene is possibly TRBD1 (6 bases). V was trimmed by 6 bases and J by 7 bases, leaving 7 bases between them. CDR3 length: 10 amino acids. Germline lookup yields CDR1 SQVTM and CDR2 ANQGSEA. The CDR3 region has the DNA TGCAGCGTCGGGACAAATGAGCAGTTCTTC. This encodes CSVGTNEQFF.